These T cell receptor beta chains were read from a single sample in a study of shared clonotypes between healthy human individuals. Clones were sequenced by immunoSEQ multiplex PCR, and TCRdb holds only the in-frame ones, with some missing. The sample has 2.3 million or so clones; roughly 93% are singletons. Material: naive CD4+ T cells from PBMCs. These receptor sequences come from a man between 18 and 35 years old in good health. Some clones in this sample may be carry-over from other donors' samples. CDR3s include the opening cysteine and the closing phenylalanine or tryptophan. Fields, in order: D gene, V gene, J gene, CDR3 protein, CDR3 DNA. D genes are given only for firm matches.

D: .; V: TRBV5-4; J: TRBJ2-3; CDR3: CASSFTPTADTQYF; DNA: TGTGCCAGCAGCTTTACCCCAACAGCAGATACGCAGTATTTT
D: .; V: TRBV5-1; J: TRBJ2-7; CDR3: CASHHGGGYEQYF; DNA: TGCGCCAGTCACCATGGTGGGGGCTACGAGCAGTACTTC
D: TRBD2; V: TRBV14; J: TRBJ2-3; CDR3: CASSPAGVRTDTQYF; DNA: TGTGCCAGCAGCCCGGCGGGAGTACGTACAGATACGCAGTATTTT
D: TRBD2; V: TRBV27; J: TRBJ2-5; CDR3: CASKTLAAGTSGRRETQYF; DNA: TGTGCCAGCAAAACCCTGGCGGCCGGGACTAGCGGGAGGCGAGAGACCCAGTACTTC
D: .; V: TRBV19; J: TRBJ1-3; CDR3: CASNPPGSGNTIYF; DNA: TGTGCCAGTAACCCGCCGGGGAGTGGAAACACCATATATTTT
D: TRBD1; V: TRBV5-1; J: TRBJ2-7; CDR3: CASSRLRDSYEQYF; DNA: TGCGCCAGCAGCCGCCTCAGGGACAGCTACGAGCAGTACTTC
D: TRBD1; V: TRBV5-4; J: TRBJ2-7; CDR3: CASSYGQGYEQYF; DNA: TGTGCCAGCAGCTACGGACAGGGCTACGAGCAGTACTTC
D: .; V: TRBV14; J: TRBJ2-7; CDR3: CASSQGRRSSYEQYF; DNA: TGTGCCAGCAGCCAAGGGAGGAGAAGCTCCTACGAGCAGTACTTC
D: .; V: TRBV28; J: TRBJ2-7; CDR3: CASSSTGTPTYEQYF; DNA: TGTGCCAGCAGTTCCACCGGGACGCCAACCTACGAGCAGTACTTC
D: TRBD1; V: TRBV18; J: TRBJ2-5; CDR3: CASSQGAGETQYF; DNA: TGTGCCAGCTCCCAGGGGGCCGGAGAGACCCAGTACTTC
D: .; V: TRBV11-1; J: TRBJ2-7; CDR3: CASSSTSYEQYF; DNA: TGTGCCAGCAGCTCTACCTCCTACGAGCAGTACTTC
D: TRBD1; V: TRBV18; J: TRBJ2-7; CDR3: CASSPGQSYEQYF; DNA: TGTGCCAGCTCACCGGGACAGTCATACGAGCAGTACTTC
D: .; V: TRBV28; J: TRBJ1-2; CDR3: CASSPLNRINYGYTF; DNA: TGTGCCAGCAGTCCCCTCAACAGGATCAACTATGGCTACACCTTC
D: .; V: TRBV6-5; J: TRBJ1-6; CDR3: CASSSYRERDSPLHF; DNA: TGTGCCAGCAGTTCCTACAGGGAAAGGGATTCACCCCTCCACTTT
D: TRBD1; V: TRBV5-5; J: TRBJ1-2; CDR3: CASSPWDRAGYGYTF; DNA: TGTGCCAGCAGCCCATGGGACAGGGCGGGCTATGGCTACACCTTC
D: TRBD2; V: TRBV2; J: TRBJ2-7; CDR3: CATAGLAVYEQYF; DNA: TGTGCCACTGCGGGACTAGCGGTATACGAGCAGTACTTC
D: .; V: TRBV19; J: TRBJ2-1; CDR3: CASSSRTPRSYNEQFF; DNA: TGTGCCAGTAGTTCCCGGACACCCAGATCCTACAATGAGCAGTTCTTC
D: .; V: TRBV6-1; J: TRBJ2-7; CDR3: CASLDPSRAVYEQYF; DNA: TGTGCCAGTCTTGACCCCTCGCGTGCGGTCTACGAGCAGTACTTC
D: TRBD1; V: TRBV5-4; J: TRBJ2-5; CDR3: CASSGTGGGWETQYF; DNA: TGTGCCAGCAGCGGTACAGGGGGTGGTTGGGAGACCCAGTACTTC
D: .; V: TRBV7-3; J: TRBJ2-7; CDR3: CASSLGTNYEQYF; DNA: TGTGCCAGCAGCTTAGGGACGAACTACGAGCAGTACTTC
D: .; V: TRBV29-1; J: TRBJ2-1; CDR3: CSVEALQKGEQFF; DNA: TGCAGCGTCGAGGCACTCCAGAAGGGGGAGCAGTTCTTC
D: TRBD1; V: TRBV18; J: TRBJ2-7; CDR3: CASSPGTGSYEQYF; DNA: TGTGCCAGCTCACCAGGGACAGGATCCTACGAGCAGTACTTC
D: .; V: TRBV7-9; J: TRBJ1-6; CDR3: CASSFGTGDSPLHF; DNA: TGTGCCAGCAGCTTTGGGACTGGTGATTCACCCCTCCACTTT
D: .; V: TRBV5-1; J: TRBJ2-5; CDR3: CASSLSGQGQETQYF; DNA: TGCGCCAGCAGCTTGTCAGGTCAAGGGCAAGAGACCCAGTACTTC
D: .; V: TRBV5-4; J: TRBJ2-1; CDR3: CASSPTPPNEQFF; DNA: TGTGCCAGCAGCCCGACTCCCCCCAATGAGCAGTTCTTC
D: .; V: TRBV5-4; J: TRBJ1-1; CDR3: CASSLSWGGTEAFF; DNA: TGTGCCAGCAGCTTGAGTTGGGGCGGCACTGAAGCTTTCTTT
D: .; V: TRBV6-1; J: TRBJ2-5; CDR3: CASSEISETQYF; DNA: TGTGCCAGCAGTGAAATCTCAGAGACCCAGTACTTC